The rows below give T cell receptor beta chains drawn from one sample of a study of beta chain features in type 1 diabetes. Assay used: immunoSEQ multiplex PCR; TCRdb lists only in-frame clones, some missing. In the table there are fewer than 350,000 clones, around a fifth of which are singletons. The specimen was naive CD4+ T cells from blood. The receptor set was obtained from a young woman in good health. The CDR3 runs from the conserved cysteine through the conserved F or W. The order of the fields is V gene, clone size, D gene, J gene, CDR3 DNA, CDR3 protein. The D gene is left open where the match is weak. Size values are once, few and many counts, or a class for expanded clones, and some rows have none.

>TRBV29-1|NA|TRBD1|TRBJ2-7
TGCAGCGTTGAGTGGACAGGAACCTCCTACGAGCAGTACTTC
CSVEWTGTSYEQYF
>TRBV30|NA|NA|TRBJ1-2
TGTGCCTGGAGTCCAACTAGGATCTCTATTCAAGGCTACACCTTC
CAWSPTRISIQGYTF
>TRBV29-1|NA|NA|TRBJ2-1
TGCAGCGTTGATGTGCCGAGCTCCTACAATGAGCAGTTCTTC
CSVDVPSSYNEQFF
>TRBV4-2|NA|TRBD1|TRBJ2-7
TGTGCCAGCAGCCAAGAAGGTTACAGGGGCTCCACCGTTCCCTACGAGCAGTACTTC
CASSQEGYRGSTVPYEQYF
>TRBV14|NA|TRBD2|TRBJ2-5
TGTGCCAGCAGCCAAGATCGAGTCGCTAGCGGGAGGGAGACCCAGTACTTC
CASSQDRVASGRETQYF
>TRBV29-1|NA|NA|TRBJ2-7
TGCAGCGTTGCGGTCCGGCGCAGGGGGGACGAGCAGTACTTC
CSVAVRRRGDEQYF
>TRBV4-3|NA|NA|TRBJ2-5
TGCGCCAGCAGCCCGAGAACGCAAGAGACCCAGTACTTC
CASSPRTQETQYF
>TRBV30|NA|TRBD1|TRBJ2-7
TGTGCCTGGAAACAGGGGGTCCTCTCCTACGAGCAGTACTTC
CAWKQGVLSYEQYF
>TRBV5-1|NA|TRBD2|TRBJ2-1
TGCGCCAGCAGCCCAACGGGGGGAGGAATTTGGCAGTTCTTC
CASSPTGGGIWQFF
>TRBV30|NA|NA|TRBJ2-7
TGTGCCTGGAAACGTGCGTCCTCCTACGAGCAGTACTTC
CAWKRASSYEQYF
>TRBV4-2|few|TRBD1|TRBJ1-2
TGTGCCAGCAGCCTAGGACAGGACGGCTACACCTTC
CASSLGQDGYTF
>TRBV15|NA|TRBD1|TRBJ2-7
TGTGCCACCAGCAGGCGGGACAGGTTCCACGAGCAGTACTTC
CATSRRDRFHEQYF
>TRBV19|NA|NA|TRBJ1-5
TGTGCCAGTAGTCCACCCCACGGAGGATCGGGGCCCCAGCATTTT
CASSPPHGGSGPQHF
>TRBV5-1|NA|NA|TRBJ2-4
TGCGCCAGCAGGGCCCTCGGGGCCAAAAACATTCAGTACTTC
CASRALGAKNIQYF
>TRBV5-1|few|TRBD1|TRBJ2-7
TGCGCCAGCAGTCGAGAGGGGGCGGATTTCCACGAGCAGTACTTC
CASSREGADFHEQYF
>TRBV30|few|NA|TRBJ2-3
TGTGCCTGGAGTACCAGGAGCACAGATACGCAGTATTTT
CAWSTRSTDTQYF
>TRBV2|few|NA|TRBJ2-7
TGTGCCAGCAGGGGCCCCTACGAGCAGTACTTC
CASRGPYEQYF
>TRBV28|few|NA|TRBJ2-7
TGTGCCAGCAGTGACAATTACGAGCAGTACTTC
CASSDNYEQYF
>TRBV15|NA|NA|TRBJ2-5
TGTGCCACCAGCAGAGATGTGAGGGATACGGAGACCCAGTACTTC
CATSRDVRDTETQYF
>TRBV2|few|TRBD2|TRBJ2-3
TGTGCCAGCAGCGGGACTAGAGGTGCAGATACGCAGTATTTT
CASSGTRGADTQYF
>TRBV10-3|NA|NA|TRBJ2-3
TGTGCCATCAGGCCGCACACCACAGATACGCAGTATTTT
CAIRPHTTDTQYF
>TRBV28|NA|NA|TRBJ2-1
TGTGCCAGCAGTAGTCTATCCTACAATGAGCAGTTCTTC
CASSSLSYNEQFF
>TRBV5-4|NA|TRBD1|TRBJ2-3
TGTGCCAGCAGCAGGGGACAGGGGAGCACAGATACGCAGTATTTT
CASSRGQGSTDTQYF
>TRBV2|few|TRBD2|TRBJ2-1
TGTGCCAGCAGTGTTCTAGCGGGGACCAATGAGCAGTTCTTC
CASSVLAGTNEQFF
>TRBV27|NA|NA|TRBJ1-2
TGTGCCAGCAGCCCTACAGGGCTCTATGGCTACACCTTC
CASSPTGLYGYTF
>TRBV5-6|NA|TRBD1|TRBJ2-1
TGTGCCAGCAGCCTCGGGACAGTAAACAATGAGCAGTTCTTC
CASSLGTVNNEQFF
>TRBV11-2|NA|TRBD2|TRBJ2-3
TGTGCCAGCAGCACCCGAGCGGGGGGCACAGATACGCAGTATTTT
CASSTRAGGTDTQYF
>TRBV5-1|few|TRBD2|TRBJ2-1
TGCGCCAGCAGCTTGTTCACTAGCGGGAGGGGTACCTACAATGAGCAGTTCTTC
CASSLFTSGRGTYNEQFF
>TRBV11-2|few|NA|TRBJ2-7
TGTGCCAGCAGTTCTAACAGGGCCTACGAGCAGTACTTC
CASSSNRAYEQYF
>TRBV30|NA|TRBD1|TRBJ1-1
TGTGCCTGGAGTTCAGGGGGGACGGCTTTCTTT
CAWSSGGTAFF
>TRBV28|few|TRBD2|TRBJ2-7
TGTGCCAGCAGTTCCGGGACTAGAGGTGGCGAGCAGTACTTC
CASSSGTRGGEQYF
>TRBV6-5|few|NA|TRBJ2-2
TGTGCCAGCAGGGGTCGACTAGTAGGCGGGGAGCTGTTTTTT
CASRGRLVGGELFF
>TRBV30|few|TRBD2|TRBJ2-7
TGTGCCTGGCGGAGGGGAGGGGCCACCTACGAGCAGTACTTC
CAWRRGGATYEQYF
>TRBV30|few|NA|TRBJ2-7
TGTGCCTGGAGTGCCGATCAGGGTTACGAGCAGTACTTC
CAWSADQGYEQYF
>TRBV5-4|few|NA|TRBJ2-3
TGTGCCAGCAAGCCGGGACAGGGTATTAGCGGGGGTTTCACAGATACGCAGTATTTT
CASKPGQGISGGFTDTQYF
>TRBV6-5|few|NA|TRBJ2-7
TGTGCCAGCAGTTACTCAACTCGGAGGGATGGCGAGCAGTACTTC
CASSYSTRRDGEQYF
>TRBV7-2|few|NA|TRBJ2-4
TGTGCCAGCAGCCCAGACTCGGCCGGCGTCATTCAGTACTTC
CASSPDSAGVIQYF
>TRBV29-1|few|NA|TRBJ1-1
TGCAGCGTTGGATTCACGAGGGACACTGAAGCTTTCTTT
CSVGFTRDTEAFF
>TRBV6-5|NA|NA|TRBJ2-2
TGTGCCAGCAGAGTGACTTTCAACCCCACCGGGGAGCTGTTTTTT
CASRVTFNPTGELFF
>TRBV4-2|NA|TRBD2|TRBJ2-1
TGTGCCAGCAGCTTCCAGCGGGGGGCCTACAATGAGCAGTTCTTC
CASSFQRGAYNEQFF
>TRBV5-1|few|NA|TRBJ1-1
TGCGCCAGCAGCTTTCAGGGAAGGGGAACTGAAGCTTTCTTT
CASSFQGRGTEAFF
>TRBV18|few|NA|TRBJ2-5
TGTGCCAGCTCACCCCAGGGGCGCCAAGAGACCCAGTACTTC
CASSPQGRQETQYF
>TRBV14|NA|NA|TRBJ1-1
TGTGCCAGCAGCAATCGGACAGCCGGCACTGAAGCTTTCTTT
CASSNRTAGTEAFF
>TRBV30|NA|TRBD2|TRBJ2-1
TGTGCCTGGAGTAGGACGACTAGCGGAGATGAGCAGTTCTTC
CAWSRTTSGDEQFF
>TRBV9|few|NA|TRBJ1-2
TGTGCCAGCACTACTAGGACAGCCAACTATGGCTACACCTTC
CASTTRTANYGYTF